Listed below are T cell receptor beta chains from one sample, sequenced in a study of blood T cells in healthy people across ages. TCRdb redid the calling of the 5' RACE reads with MiXCR, one entry per CDR3 protein. The sample has hundreds of thousands of distinct CDR3 sequences; around two fifths are singletons. Material for sequencing was blood. All receptors come from a man between 60 and 75 years old in good health. Each CDR3 is given with its conserved first and last residue. The D gene is left open where the match is weak. Size tells how often a clone was seen (once, few, many) or the class of an expanded clone, and some rows leave it out.

-	TRBD1	TRBJ2-5	TRBV24-1	TGTGCCACCAGCCAGGGGGGACAGGGCGAGCAGCAGTACTTC	CATSQGGQGEQQYF
-	-	TRBJ2-7	TRBV6-2/TRBV6-3	TGTGCCAGCAGTTATTACAGGATCTACGAGCAGTACTTC	CASSYYRIYEQYF
-	TRBD1	TRBJ1-1	TRBV3-1	TGTGTCAGCAGCCAACGGGACAGATACACTGAAGCTTTCTTT	CVSSQRDRYTEAFF
few	-	TRBJ1-2	TRBV20-1	TGCAGTGCTAGTAGCGGCTACACCTTC	CSASSGYTF
-	-	TRBJ2-1	TRBV9	TGTGCCAGCAGCGAATGGGACAAGTACAATGAGCAGTTCTTC	CASSEWDKYNEQFF
-	-	TRBJ2-1	TRBV6-5	TGTGCCAGCAAACCCCGCCAGGGAAGGAATGAGCAGTTCTTC	CASKPRQGRNEQFF
-	-	TRBJ2-1	TRBV2	TGTGCCAGCAGTGAAGGTTCGGAAAACAATGAGCAGTTCTTC	CASSEGSENNEQFF
-	-	TRBJ2-3	TRBV6-2/TRBV6-3	TGTGCCAGCAGTTACGGGGGGGCCCAAGATACGCAGTATTTT	CASSYGGAQDTQYF
many	TRBD2	TRBJ2-1	TRBV7-2	TGTGCCAGCAGCTCGATCGCTAGCGGGGGAGGTGAGCAGTTCTTC	CASSSIASGGGEQFF
-	-	TRBJ1-6	TRBV6-6	TGTGCCAGCAGTGACACAGGCAATAATTCACCCCTCCACTTT	CASSDTGNNSPLHF
-	-	TRBJ2-5	TRBV7-9	TGTGCCAGCAGCCCCTGGGTCCAGGGGTACCAAGAGACCCAGTACTTC	CASSPWVQGYQETQYF
-	TRBD1	TRBJ2-1	TRBV7-9	TGTGCCAGCAGCTCCAGGGACAGATACTACGAGCAGTTCTTC	CASSSRDRYYEQFF
-	-	TRBJ2-7	TRBV5-5	TGTGCCAGCAGCCCCCTCGGGACGACAAACTACGAGCAGTACTTC	CASSPLGTTNYEQYF
-	-	TRBJ2-7	TRBV5-1	TGCGCCAGCAGCTTGGGGGCGACTTTCACCTCCTACGAGCAGTACTTC	CASSLGATFTSYEQYF
-	-	TRBJ1-4	TRBV7-6	TGTGCCAGCAAAGTTGGCGGCGCAACTAATGAAAAACTGTTTTTT	CASKVGGATNEKLFF
-	TRBD1	TRBJ2-1	TRBV11-2	TGTGCCAGCAGCCTAAGACCTTTGGGACAGGGGCCACTCCCGGGTAGCAATGAGCAGTTCTTC	CASSLRPLGQGPLPGSNEQFF
once	-	TRBJ2-1	TRBV7-3	TGTGCCAGCAGCTCCAGGACGCGGGGAGATAATGAGCAGTTCTTC	CASSSRTRGDNEQFF
-	-	TRBJ2-7	TRBV7-9	TGTGCCAGCAGCTTAAATCAAGGGAAGGTCTACGAGCAGTACTTC	CASSLNQGKVYEQYF
-	-	TRBJ2-5	TRBV3-1	TGTGCCAGCAGCCCAAGGGCGTCTTCGGGTAGAGAGACCCAGTACTTC	CASSPRASSGRETQYF
-	-	TRBJ1-2	TRBV3-1	TGTGCCAGCAGCCTCCGGGCCTGGGGCTACACCTTC	CASSLRAWGYTF
-	TRBD1	TRBJ1-6	TRBV27	TGTGCCAGCAGTTCCTTGACAGGGGTTGGTTCACCCCTCCACTTT	CASSSLTGVGSPLHF
few	TRBD1	TRBJ2-3	TRBV18	TGTGCCAGCTCACCGGGACAGTTGATCACAGATACGCAGTATTTT	CASSPGQLITDTQYF
-	TRBD2	TRBJ2-1	TRBV20-1	TGCAGTGCTAGAGATGGCCGCCGGGGAGGGTTGAATGAGCAGTTCTTC	CSARDGRRGGLNEQFF
few	-	TRBJ2-1	TRBV5-1	TGCGCCAGCAGCTTTGACAGCTTCAGCTCCTACAATGAGCAGTTCTTC	CASSFDSFSSYNEQFF
many	-	TRBJ2-7	TRBV5-1	TGTGCCAGCAGCTTGACTGGGGGCAACTACGAGCAGTACTTC	CASSLTGGNYEQYF
many	-	TRBJ2-3	TRBV9	TGTGCCAGCAGCGTAGGAACAGATACGCAGTATTTT	CASSVGTDTQYF
few	TRBD2	TRBJ2-7	TRBV20-1	TGCAGTGCTCCCGGGACTAGCGGCTACGAGCAGTACTTC	CSAPGTSGYEQYF
-	TRBD1	TRBJ1-4	TRBV27	TGTGCCAGCAGTTCCAGGGACAGAGGTGAAAAACTGTTTTTT	CASSSRDRGEKLFF
-	-	TRBJ2-3	TRBV25-1	TGTGCCAGCACCAGGGAGTTCACAGATACGCAGTATTTT	CASTREFTDTQYF